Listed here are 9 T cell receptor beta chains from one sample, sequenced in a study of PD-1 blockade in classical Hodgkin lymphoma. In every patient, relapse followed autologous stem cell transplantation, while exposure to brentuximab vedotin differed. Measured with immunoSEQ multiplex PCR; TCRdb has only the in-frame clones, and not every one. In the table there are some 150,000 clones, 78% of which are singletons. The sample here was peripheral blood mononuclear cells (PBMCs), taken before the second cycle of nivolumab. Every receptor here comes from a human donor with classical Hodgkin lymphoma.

CDR3 DNA: TGTGCCAGCGCCAGGGTGGCAGGCAATCAGCCCCAGCATTTT. Its translation: CASARVAGNQPQHF. The gene calls are TRBV7-9 and TRBJ1-5; D may be TRBD1 (5 bases). The CDR3 consists of 14 residues. Germline-derived CDR1 and CDR2 are SEHNR and FQNEAQ (reference sequence). Trimming stripped 8 bases from V and 2 bases from J, with 13 bases between.

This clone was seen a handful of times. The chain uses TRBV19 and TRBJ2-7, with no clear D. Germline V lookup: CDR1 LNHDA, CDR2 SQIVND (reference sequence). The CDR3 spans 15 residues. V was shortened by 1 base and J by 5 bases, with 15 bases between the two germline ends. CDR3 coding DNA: TGTGCCAGTAGTATAGCCCTCCCAGGTAAACACGAGCAGTACTTC. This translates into CASSIALPGKHEQYF.

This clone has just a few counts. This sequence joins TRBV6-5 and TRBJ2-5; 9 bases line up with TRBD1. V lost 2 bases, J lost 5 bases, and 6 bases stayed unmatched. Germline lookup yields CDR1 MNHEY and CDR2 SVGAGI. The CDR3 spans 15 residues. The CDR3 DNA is TGTGCCAGCAGTTACCGTGACAGGGGGTCGGAGACCCAGTACTTC. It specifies CASSYRDRGSETQYF.

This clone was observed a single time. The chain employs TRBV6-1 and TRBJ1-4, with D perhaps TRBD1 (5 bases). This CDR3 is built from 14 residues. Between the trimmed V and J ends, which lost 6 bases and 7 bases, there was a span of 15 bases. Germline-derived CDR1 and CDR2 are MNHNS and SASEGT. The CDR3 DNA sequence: TGTGCCAGCAGCAGCTGGGGCGGCGGTGAAAAACTGTTTTTT. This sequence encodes CASSSWGGGEKLFF.

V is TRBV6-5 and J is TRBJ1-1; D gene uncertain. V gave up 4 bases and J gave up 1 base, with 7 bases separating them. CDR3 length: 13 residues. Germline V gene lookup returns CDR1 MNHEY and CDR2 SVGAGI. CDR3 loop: CASSFSGNTEAFF. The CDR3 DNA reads TGTGCCAGCAGTTTCTCAGGGAACACTGAAGCTTTCTTT.

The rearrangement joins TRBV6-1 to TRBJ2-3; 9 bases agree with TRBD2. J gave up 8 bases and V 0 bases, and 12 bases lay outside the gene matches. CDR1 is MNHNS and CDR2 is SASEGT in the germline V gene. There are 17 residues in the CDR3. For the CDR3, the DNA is TGTGCCAGCAGTGAAGCGACCAGGGGGGGACTAGCTCTTACGCAGTATTTT. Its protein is CASSEATRGGLALTQYF.

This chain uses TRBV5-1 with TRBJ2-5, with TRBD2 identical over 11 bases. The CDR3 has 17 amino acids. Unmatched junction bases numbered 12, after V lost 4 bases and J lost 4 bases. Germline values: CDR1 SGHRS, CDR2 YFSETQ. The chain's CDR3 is CASSPVAGGHGRETQYF. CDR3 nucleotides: TGCGCCAGCAGCCCCGTAGCGGGGGGGCATGGAAGAGAGACCCAGTACTTC.

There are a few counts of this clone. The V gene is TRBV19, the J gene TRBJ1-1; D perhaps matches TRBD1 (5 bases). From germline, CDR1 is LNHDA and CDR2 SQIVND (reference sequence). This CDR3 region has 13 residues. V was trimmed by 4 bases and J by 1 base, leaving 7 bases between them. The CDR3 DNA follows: TGTGCCAGTAGTAAGACAGAGAACACTGAAGCTTTCTTT. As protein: CASSKTENTEAFF. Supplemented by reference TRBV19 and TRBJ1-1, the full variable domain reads DGGITQSPKYLFRKEGQNVTLSCEQNLNHDAMYWYRQDPGQGLRLIYYSQIVNDFQKGDIAEGYSVSREKKESFPLTVTSAQKNPTAFYLCASSKTENTEAFFGQGTRLTVV.

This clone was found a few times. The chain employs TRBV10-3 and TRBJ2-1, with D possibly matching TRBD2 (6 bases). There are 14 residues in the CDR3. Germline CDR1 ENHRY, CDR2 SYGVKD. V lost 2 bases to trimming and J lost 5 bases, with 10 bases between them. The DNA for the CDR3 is TGTGCCATCAGTGAGCGGCGGGGACACAATGAGCAGTTCTTC. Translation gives CAISERRGHNEQFF.